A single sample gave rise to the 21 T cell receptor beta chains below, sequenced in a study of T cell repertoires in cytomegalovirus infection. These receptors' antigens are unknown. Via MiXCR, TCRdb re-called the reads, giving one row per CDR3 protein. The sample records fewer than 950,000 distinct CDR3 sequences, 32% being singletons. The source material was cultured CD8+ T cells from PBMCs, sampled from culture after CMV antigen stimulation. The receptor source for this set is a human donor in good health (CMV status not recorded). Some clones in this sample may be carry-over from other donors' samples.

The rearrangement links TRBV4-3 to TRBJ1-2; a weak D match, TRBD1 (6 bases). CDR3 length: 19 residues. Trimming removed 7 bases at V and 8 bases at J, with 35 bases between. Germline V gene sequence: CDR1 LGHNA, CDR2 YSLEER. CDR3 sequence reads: CASTPTQGGGKGGTRGYTF. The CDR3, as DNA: TGCGCCAGCACTCCCACCCAGGGAGGGGGAAAGGGGGGAACGAGAGGCTACACCTTC.

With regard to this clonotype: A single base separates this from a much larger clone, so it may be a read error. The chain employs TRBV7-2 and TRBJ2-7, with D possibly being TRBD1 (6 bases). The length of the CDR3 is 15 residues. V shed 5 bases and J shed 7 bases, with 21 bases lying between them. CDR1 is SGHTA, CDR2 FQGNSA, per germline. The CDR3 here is CASSGRDNSYNEQYF. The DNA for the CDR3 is TGTGCCAGCAGCGGACGGGACAATTCCTACAATGAGCAGTACTTC. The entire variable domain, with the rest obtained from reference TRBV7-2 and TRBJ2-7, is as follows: GAGVSQSPSNKVTEKGKDVELRCDPISGHTALYWYRQSLGQGLEFLIYFQGNSAPDKSGLPSDRFSAERTGGSVSTLTIQRTQQEDSAVYLCASSGRDNSYNEQYFGPGTRLTVT.

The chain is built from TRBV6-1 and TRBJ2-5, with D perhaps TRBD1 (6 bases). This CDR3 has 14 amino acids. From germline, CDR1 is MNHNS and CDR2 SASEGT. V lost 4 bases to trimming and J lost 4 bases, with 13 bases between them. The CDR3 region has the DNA TGTGCCAGCAGTGGGACAGCTGGGGGAGAGACCCAGTACTTC. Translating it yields CASSGTAGGETQYF.

The CDR3 coding sequence is TGTGCCAGCAGCTTGGGGGGGCTCGAGCAGTACGTC. Protein product: CASSLGGLEQYV. The V and J genes are TRBV5-6 and TRBJ2-7; tentatively, D is TRBD1 (6 bases). This CDR3 is built from 12 residues. Germline V gives CDR1 SGHDT, CDR2 YYEEEE. Trimming removed 0 bases at V and 6 bases at J, with 7 bases between.

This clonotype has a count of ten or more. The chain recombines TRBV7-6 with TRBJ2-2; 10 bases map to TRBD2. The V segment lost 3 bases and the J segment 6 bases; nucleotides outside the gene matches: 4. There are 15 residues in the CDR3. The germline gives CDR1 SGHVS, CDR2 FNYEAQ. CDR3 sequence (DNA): TGTGCCAGCAGCTTCAGCGGGGGGGCGGCCGGGGAGCTGTTTTTT. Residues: CASSFSGGAAGELFF.

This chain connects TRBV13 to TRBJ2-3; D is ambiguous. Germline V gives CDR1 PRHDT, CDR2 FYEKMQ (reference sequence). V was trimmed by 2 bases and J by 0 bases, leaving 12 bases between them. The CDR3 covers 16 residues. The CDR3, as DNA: TGTGCCAGCAGCTTAACAGCAGATTCTAGCACAGATACGCAGTATTTT. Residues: CASSLTADSSTDTQYF.

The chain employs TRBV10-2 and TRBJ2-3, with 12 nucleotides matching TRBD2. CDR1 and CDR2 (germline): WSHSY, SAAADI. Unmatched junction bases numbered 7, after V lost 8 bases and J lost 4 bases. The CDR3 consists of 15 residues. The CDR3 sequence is CASSRLAGVADTQYF. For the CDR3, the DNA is TGCGCCAGCTCCCGACTAGCGGGGGTGGCAGATACGCAGTATTTT.

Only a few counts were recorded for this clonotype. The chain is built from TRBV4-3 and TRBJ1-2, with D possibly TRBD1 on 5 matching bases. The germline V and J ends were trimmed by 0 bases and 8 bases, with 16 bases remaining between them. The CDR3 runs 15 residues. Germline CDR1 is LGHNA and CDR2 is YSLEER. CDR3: CASSQDRGPGKGYTF. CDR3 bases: TGCGCCAGCAGCCAAGATCGCGGGCCAGGGAAAGGCTACACCTTC.

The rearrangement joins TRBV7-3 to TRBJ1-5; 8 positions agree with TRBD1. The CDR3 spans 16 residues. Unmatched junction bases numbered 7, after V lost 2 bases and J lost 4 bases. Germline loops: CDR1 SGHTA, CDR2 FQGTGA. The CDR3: CASSLRDRRPNQPQHF. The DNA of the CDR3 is TGTGCCAGCAGCTTACGGGACAGGAGGCCGAATCAGCCCCAGCATTTT.

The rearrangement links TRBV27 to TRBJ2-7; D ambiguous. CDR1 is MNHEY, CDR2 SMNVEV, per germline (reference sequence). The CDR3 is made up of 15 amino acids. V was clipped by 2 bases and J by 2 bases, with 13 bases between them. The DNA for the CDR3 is TGTGCCAGCAGTTTAATGGGCAGCTCTCCCTACGAGCAGTACTTC. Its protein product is CASSLMGSSPYEQYF.

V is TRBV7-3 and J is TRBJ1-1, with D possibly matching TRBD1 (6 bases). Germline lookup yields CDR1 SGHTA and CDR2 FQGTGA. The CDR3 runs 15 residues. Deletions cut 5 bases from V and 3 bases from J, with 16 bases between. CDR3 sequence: CASSARGGLDTEAFF. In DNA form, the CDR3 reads TGTGCCAGCAGCGCCCGAGGGGGTCTAGACACTGAAGCTTTCTTT.

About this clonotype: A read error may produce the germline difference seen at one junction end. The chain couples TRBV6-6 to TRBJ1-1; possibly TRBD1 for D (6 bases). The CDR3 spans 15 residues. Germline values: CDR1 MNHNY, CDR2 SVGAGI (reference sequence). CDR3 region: CANSYSGGRRTEAFF. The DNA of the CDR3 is TGTGCCAACAGTTACTCGGGGGGGCGTAGGACTGAAGCTTTCTTT.

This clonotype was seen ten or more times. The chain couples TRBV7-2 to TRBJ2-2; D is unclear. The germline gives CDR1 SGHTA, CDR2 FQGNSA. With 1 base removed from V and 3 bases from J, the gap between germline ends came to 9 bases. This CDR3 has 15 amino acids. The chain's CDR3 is CASSLDDRYTGELFF. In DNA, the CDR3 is TGTGCCAGCAGCTTAGATGACCGGTACACCGGGGAGCTGTTTTTT. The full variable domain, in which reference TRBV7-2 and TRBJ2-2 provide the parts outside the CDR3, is GAGVSQSPSNKVTEKGKDVELRCDPISGHTALYWYRQSLGQGLEFLIYFQGNSAPDKSGLPSDRFSAERTGGSVSTLTIQRTQQEDSAVYLCASSLDDRYTGELFFGEGSRLTVL.

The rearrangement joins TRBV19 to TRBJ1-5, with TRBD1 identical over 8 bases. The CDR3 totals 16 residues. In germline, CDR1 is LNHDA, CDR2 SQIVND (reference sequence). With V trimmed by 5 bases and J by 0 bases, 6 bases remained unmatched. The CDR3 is CASSPRQGNSNQPQHF. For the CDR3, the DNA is TGTGCCAGTAGTCCGAGACAGGGGAATAGCAATCAGCCCCAGCATTTT.

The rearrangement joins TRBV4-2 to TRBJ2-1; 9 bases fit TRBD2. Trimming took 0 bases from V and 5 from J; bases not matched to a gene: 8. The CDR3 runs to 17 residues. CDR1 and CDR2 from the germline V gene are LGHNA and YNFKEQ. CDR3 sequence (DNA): TGTGCCAGCAGCCAAGACCCCCCTAGCGGGAACCACAATGAGCAGTTCTTC. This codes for CASSQDPPSGNHNEQFF.

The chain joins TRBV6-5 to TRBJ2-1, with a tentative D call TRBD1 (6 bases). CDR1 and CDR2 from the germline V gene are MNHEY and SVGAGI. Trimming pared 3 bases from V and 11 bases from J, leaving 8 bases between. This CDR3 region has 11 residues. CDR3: CASSYGDKQFF. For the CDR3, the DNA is TGTGCCAGCAGTTATGGGGACAAGCAGTTCTTC.

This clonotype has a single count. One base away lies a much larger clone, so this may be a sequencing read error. CDR3 DNA sequence: TGTGCCAGCAGCTCTAAGGGTGACTACACCTTC. Its translation is CASSSKGDYTF. The chain employs TRBV7-2 and TRBJ1-2; no reliable D call. This CDR3 has 11 amino acids. With 4 bases removed from V and 10 bases from J, the gap between germline ends came to 10 bases. Germline values: CDR1 SGHTA, CDR2 FQGNSA.

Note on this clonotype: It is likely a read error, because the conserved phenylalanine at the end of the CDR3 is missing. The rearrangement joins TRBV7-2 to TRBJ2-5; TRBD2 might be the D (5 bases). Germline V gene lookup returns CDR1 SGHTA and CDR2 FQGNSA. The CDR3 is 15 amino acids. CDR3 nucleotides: TGTGTCAGCAGCTTAGACGGAGCGGCCCAGGAGACCCAGTACTCC. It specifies CVSSLDGAAQETQYS.

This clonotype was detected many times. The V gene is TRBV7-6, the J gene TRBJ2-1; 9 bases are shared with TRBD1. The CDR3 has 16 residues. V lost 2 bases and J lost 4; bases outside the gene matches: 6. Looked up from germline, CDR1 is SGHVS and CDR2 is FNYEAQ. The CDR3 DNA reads TGTGCCAGCAGCTTATTTGGGACAGGGTCTTACAATGAGCAGTTCTTC. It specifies CASSLFGTGSYNEQFF.

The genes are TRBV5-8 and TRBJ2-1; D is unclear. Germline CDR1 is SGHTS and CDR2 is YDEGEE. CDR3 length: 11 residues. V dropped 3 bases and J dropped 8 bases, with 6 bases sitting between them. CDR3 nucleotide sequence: TGTGCCAGCAGCTGGGCCCATGAGCAGTTCTTC. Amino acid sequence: CASSWAHEQFF.

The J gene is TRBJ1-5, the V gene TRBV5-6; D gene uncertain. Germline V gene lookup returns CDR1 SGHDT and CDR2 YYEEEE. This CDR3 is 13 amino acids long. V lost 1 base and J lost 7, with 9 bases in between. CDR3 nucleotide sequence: TGTGCCAGCAGCTTGACACGCGGCCAGCCCCAGCATTTT. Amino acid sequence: CASSLTRGQPQHF.